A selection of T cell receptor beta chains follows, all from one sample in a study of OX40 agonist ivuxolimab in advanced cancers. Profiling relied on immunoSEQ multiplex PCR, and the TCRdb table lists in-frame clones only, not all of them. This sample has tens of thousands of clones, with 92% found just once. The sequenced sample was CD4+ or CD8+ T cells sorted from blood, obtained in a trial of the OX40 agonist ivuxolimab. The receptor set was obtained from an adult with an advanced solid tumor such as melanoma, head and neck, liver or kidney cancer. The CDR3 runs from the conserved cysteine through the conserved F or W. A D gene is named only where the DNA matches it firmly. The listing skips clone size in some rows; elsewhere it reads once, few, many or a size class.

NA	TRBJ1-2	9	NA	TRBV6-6	CASSPPSTF	TGTGCCAGCAGCCCACCCAGTACCTTC
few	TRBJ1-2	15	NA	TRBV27	CASSFGGPLADGYTF	TGTGCCAGCAGTTTCGGGGGACCCTTGGCGGATGGCTACACCTTC
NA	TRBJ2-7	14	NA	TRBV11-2	CASSLAPPSYEQYF	TGTGCCAGCAGCTTAGCGCCTCCTTCCTACGAGCAGTACTTC
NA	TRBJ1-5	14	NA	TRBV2	CASSEEGGGQPQHF	TGTGCCAGCAGTGAAGAGGGGGGGGGTCAGCCCCAGCATTTT
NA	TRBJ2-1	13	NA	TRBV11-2	CASSLTHNNEQFF	TGTGCCAGCAGCTTAACACATAACAATGAGCAGTTCTTC
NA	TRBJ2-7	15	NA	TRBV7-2	CASSLVRGETYEQYF	TGTGCCAGCAGCTTAGTTAGGGGCGAGACCTACGAGCAGTACTTC
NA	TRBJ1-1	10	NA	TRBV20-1	CSADLDEAFF	TGCAGTGCCGACTTGGATGAGGCTTTCTTT
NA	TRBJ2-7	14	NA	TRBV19	CASSMGGGAYEQYF	TGTGCCAGTAGTATGGGGGGTGGCGCCTACGAGCAGTACTTC
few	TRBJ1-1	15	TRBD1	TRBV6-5	CASSDTGAPNTEAFF	TGTGCCAGCAGCGATACAGGGGCGCCGAACACTGAAGCTTTCTTT
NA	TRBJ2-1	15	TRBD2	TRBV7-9	CASSDSGRGYNEQFF	TGTGCCAGCAGCGATAGCGGGAGAGGGTACAATGAGCAGTTCTTC
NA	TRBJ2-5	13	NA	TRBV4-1	CASSQEPVETQYF	TGCGCCAGCAGCCAAGAACCGGTGGAGACCCAGTACTTC
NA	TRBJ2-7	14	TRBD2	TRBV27	CASSLRGLVYEQYF	TGTGCCAGCAGTTTGAGGGGACTAGTTTACGAGCAGTACTTC
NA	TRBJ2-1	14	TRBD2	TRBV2	CASSDGGDYNEQFF	TGTGCCAGCAGTGACGGGGGGGACTACAATGAGCAGTTCTTC
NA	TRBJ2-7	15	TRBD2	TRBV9	CASSLGAGGPHEQYF	TGTGCCAGCAGCCTCGGGGCGGGAGGGCCCCACGAGCAGTACTTC
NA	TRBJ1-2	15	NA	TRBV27	CASSLSIGEANGYTF	TGTGCCAGCAGTTTATCGATCGGTGAGGCGAACGGCTACACCTTC
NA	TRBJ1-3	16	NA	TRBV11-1	CASSPGHFRSGNTIYF	TGTGCCAGCAGCCCGGGACACTTTCGCTCTGGAAACACCATATATTTT
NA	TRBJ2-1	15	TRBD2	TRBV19	CASSSSGASYNEQFF	TGTGCCAGTAGTTCTAGCGGCGCCTCCTACAATGAGCAGTTCTTC
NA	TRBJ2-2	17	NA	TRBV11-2	CASSLDHLDTNTGELFF	TGTGCCAGCAGCTTAGATCATCTGGACACTAACACCGGGGAGCTGTTTTTT
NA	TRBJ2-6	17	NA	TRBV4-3	CASSQDRVHSGANVLTF	TGCGCCAGCAGCCAAGATCGGGTGCACTCTGGGGCCAACGTCCTGACTTTC
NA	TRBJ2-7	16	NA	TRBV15	CATSRDTGHDPHEQYF	TGTGCCACCAGCAGAGATACAGGCCACGACCCTCACGAGCAGTACTTC
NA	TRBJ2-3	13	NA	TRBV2	CAGDGGSTDTQYF	TGTGCCGGGGACGGGGGTAGCACAGATACGCAGTATTTT
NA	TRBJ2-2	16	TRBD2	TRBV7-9	CASSLASAGRAGELFF	TGTGCCAGCAGCTTAGCCTCGGCAGGGAGGGCCGGGGAGCTGTTTTTT
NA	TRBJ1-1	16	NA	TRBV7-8	CASSLASRGWATEAFF	TGTGCCAGCAGCTTAGCGTCTAGGGGATGGGCCACTGAAGCTTTCTTT
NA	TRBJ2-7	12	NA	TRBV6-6	CASRVPGLEQYF	TGTGCCAGCAGGGTTCCAGGGCTCGAGCAGTACTTC
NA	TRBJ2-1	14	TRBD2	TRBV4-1	CASSHGTSDNEQFF	TGCGCCAGCAGCCACGGGACTAGTGACAATGAGCAGTTCTTC
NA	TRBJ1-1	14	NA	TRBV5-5	CASSLAPRVTEAFF	TGTGCCAGCAGCCTAGCTCCCAGGGTCACTGAAGCTTTCTTT
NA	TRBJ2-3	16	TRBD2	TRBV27	CASSKTSGRFTDTQYF	TGTGCCAGCAGCAAGACTAGCGGGAGATTCACAGATACGCAGTATTTT
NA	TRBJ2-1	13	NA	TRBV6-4	CASSDSPGDEQFF	TGTGCCAGCAGTGACTCCCCAGGGGACGAGCAGTTCTTC
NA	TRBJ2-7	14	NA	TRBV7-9	CASRADGSDLEQYF	TGTGCCAGCAGAGCAGACGGGTCGGATCTCGAGCAGTACTTC
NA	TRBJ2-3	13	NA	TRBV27	CASSIVGTDTQYF	TGTGCCAGCAGCATAGTCGGCACAGATACGCAGTATTTT
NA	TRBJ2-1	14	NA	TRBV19	CASSSSGPNNEQFF	TGTGCCAGTAGCAGCTCGGGACCCAACAATGAGCAGTTCTTC
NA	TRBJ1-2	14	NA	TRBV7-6	CASSLFEGNYGYTF	TGTGCCAGCAGCTTATTTGAGGGAAACTATGGCTACACCTTC
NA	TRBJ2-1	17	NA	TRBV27	CASSPSLLRGGKNEQFF	TGTGCCAGCAGTCCCTCCCTTCTAAGAGGGGGTAAGAATGAGCAGTTCTTC
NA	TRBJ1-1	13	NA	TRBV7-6	CASSLHPEYEAFF	TGTGCCAGCAGCTTACACCCAGAGTATGAAGCTTTCTTT
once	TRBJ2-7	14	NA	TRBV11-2	CASSLDPGPYEQYF	TGTGCCAGCAGCTTAGACCCGGGTCCCTACGAGCAGTACTTC
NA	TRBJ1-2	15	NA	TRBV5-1	CASSLDGQLGYGYTF	TGCGCCAGCAGCTTGGACGGCCAACTCGGCTATGGCTACACCTTC
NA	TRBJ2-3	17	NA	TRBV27	CASSLKGGGYPTDTQYF	TGTGCCAGCAGTTTAAAGGGAGGCGGGTATCCCACAGATACGCAGTATTTT